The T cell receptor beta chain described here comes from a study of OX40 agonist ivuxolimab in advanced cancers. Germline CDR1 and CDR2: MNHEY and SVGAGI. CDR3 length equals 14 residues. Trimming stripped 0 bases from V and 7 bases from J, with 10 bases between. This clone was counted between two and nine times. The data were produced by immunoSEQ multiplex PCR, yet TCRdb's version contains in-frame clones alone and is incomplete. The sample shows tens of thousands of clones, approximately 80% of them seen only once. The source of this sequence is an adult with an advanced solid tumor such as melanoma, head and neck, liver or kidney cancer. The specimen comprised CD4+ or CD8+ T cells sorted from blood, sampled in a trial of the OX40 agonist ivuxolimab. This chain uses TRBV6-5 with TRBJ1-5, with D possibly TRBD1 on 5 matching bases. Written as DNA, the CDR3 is TGTGCCAGCAGTTACTCGACAGCCGAACAGCCCCAGCATTTT. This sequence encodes CASSYSTAEQPQHF.